This TCR beta chain originates from a study of CD8+CD57+ T cells in acquired aplastic anemia. Germline V lookup: CDR1 MRHNA, CDR2 SNTAGT. The CDR3 is made up of 15 amino acids. The J segment lost 1 base and the V segment lost 0 bases, leaving 0 bases of the junction unmatched. In patients chosen for sequencing, flow cytometry had shown CD8+CD57+ cell expansion. Sequencing also captured CD8+CD57+ effector memory cells from about 15% of the 12 patients. Broader study findings: Lower repertoire diversity than in total CD4+ and CD8+ pools was seen for CD8+CD57+ cells in patients. A set of twenty-nine CD8+ CDR3 sequences was shared between patients and controls, and these sequences appeared highly expressed in patients.

It was genomic DNA that served as the template for profiling TCR beta VDJ and CDR3. TCRdb called the reads again in MiXCR, with one record for every CDR3 protein. The data contain 15,000 to 25,000 distinct CDR3 sequences, under 40% of them singletons. A note on this clonotype: What it binds is unknown.

The clonotype originates from a human donor with aplastic anemia. The gene calls are TRBV6-4 and TRBJ2-3, with 8 positions matching TRBD2. Sequencing input: CD8+CD57+ T cells sorted from PBMCs. Noted subset: bead-enriched CD8+CD57+ effector memory T cells from SAA patients. CDR3 loop: CASSDSGGGTDTQYF. CDR3 coding DNA: TGTGCCAGCAGTGACTCCGGGGGGGGCACAGATACGCAGTATTTT.